A single sample is the source of the 24 T cell receptor beta chains below, sequenced in a study of T cell changes during pregnancy in multiple sclerosis. Assay: immunoSEQ multiplex PCR; the TCRdb copy retains only in-frame clones and omits some. The data show roughly 90,000 clones, about 94% seen once. Here the sequenced sample was peripheral blood, taken in the third trimester of pregnancy. Receptor source: a female donor with multiple sclerosis, enrolled in a pregnancy study.

V and J are TRBV5-4 and TRBJ1-1, with TRBD1 matching over 10 bases. From germline, CDR1 is SGHNT and CDR2 YYREEE (reference sequence). CDR3 length equals 14 residues. V trimming: 4 bases; J trimming: 4 bases; junction bases outside the gene matches: 4. The CDR3 region has the DNA TGTGCCAGCAGCCTGGGACAGGGGCGCACTGAAGCTTTCTTT. The encoded protein is CASSLGQGRTEAFF.

The chain couples TRBV6-1 to TRBJ2-3, with 8 bases lining up with TRBD1. This CDR3 has 15 residues. Germline assignment: CDR1 MNHNS and CDR2 SASEGT. The J segment lost 1 base and the V segment lost 4 bases, leaving 4 bases of the junction unmatched. The CDR3 nucleotides are TGTGCCAGCAGTGCCTCAGGGGGCGGCACAGATACGCAGTATTTT. This codes for CASSASGGGTDTQYF.

The rearrangement uses TRBV5-1 and TRBJ2-5; 8 positions agree with TRBD2. V shed 3 bases, J shed 4 bases, and the junction held 2 bases outside the gene matches. The CDR3 consists of 13 residues. Germline V CDR1 and CDR2: SGHRS, YFSETQ. The CDR3 DNA sequence: TGCGCCAGCAGCTCCCTAGCGGGAGAGACCCAGTACTTC. It is translated as CASSSLAGETQYF.

The chain combines TRBV30 with TRBJ2-2; 11 bases are shared with TRBD2. This CDR3 is 14 amino acids long. The V gene end was trimmed by 3 bases and the J gene end by 5 bases; junction bases not matched to a gene: 2. Germline V gene data show CDR1 as GTSNPN and CDR2 as SVGIG (reference sequence). The CDR3 DNA reads as TGTGCCTGGAGACTAGCGGGAGCTACCGGGGAGCTGTTTTTT. The encoded protein is CAWRLAGATGELFF.

The V and J genes are TRBV7-6 and TRBJ2-3; D might be TRBD1 (5 bases). Germline lookup yields CDR1 SGHVS and CDR2 FNYEAQ. V was clipped by 4 bases and J by 6 bases, with 8 bases between them. CDR3 size: 12 residues. CDR3 loop: CASSWGEDTQYF. As DNA, the CDR3 is TGTGCCAGCAGCTGGGGCGAGGATACGCAGTATTTT.

The genes are TRBV5-1 and TRBJ2-1; 9 nucleotides line up with TRBD1. Trimming took 5 bases from V and 7 from J; bases not matched to a gene: 4. CDR1 is SGHRS, CDR2 YFSETQ, per germline. There are 13 residues in the CDR3. The CDR3 spells CASRRDRVNEQFF. CDR3 nucleotide sequence: TGCGCCAGCAGACGGGACAGGGTTAATGAGCAGTTCTTC.

This chain connects TRBV7-4 to TRBJ1-5, with D possibly matching TRBD1 (6 bases). Germline V gene lookup returns CDR1 SGHVT and CDR2 SQSDAQ. The CDR3 is made up of 16 amino acids. The germline V and J ends were trimmed by 7 bases and 5 bases, with 21 bases remaining between them. CDR3 residues: CASTLSWTDCHQPQHF. CDR3 sequence (DNA): TGTGCCAGCACCCTTAGTTGGACAGACTGTCATCAGCCCCAGCATTTT.

The rearrangement uses TRBV7-2 and TRBJ1-5; D not certain. Trimming removed 1 base from V and 3 bases from J, with 10 bases in between. Germline CDR1 reads SGHTA; CDR2 reads FQGNSA. There are 15 residues in the CDR3. CDR3 nucleotide sequence: TGTGCCAGCAGCTTAGGGAGTCAGAACAATCAGCCCCAGCATTTT. It codes for CASSLGSQNNQPQHF.

This sequence joins TRBV10-3 and TRBJ2-7; 10 nucleotides match TRBD2. The germline V gene has CDR1 ENHRY and CDR2 SYGVKD. The V segment lost 3 bases and the J segment 7 bases; nucleotides outside the gene matches: 6. The CDR3 runs 14 residues. The CDR3 reads CAISEAGGPSEQYF. In nucleotides, the CDR3 is TGTGCCATCAGTGAAGCGGGAGGGCCTAGTGAGCAGTACTTC.

The chain employs TRBV15 and TRBJ2-1, with 12 positions matching TRBD2. V trimming: 0 bases; J trimming: 7 bases; junction bases outside the gene matches: 7. The germline CDR1 and CDR2 sequences are LNHNV and YYDKDF (reference sequence). The CDR3 length is 17 residues. This CDR3 reads CATSRDRLAGGRNEQFF. DNA for the CDR3: TGTGCCACCAGCAGAGATCGCCTAGCGGGAGGGAGGAATGAGCAGTTCTTC.

The rearrangement links TRBV18 to TRBJ2-5; D is perhaps TRBD2 (6 bases). The CDR3 extends over 15 amino acids. The germline V gene has CDR1 KGHSH and CDR2 LQKENI. Between the trimmed V and J ends, which lost 4 bases and 3 bases, there was a span of 15 bases. CDR3 sequence reads: CASSRLAGIEETQYF. DNA of the CDR3: TGTGCCAGCTCACGTCTGGCGGGGATCGAAGAGACCCAGTACTTC. Based on the CDR3 plus reference TRBV18 and TRBJ2-5, the full variable domain is NAGVMQNPRHLVRRRGQEARLRCSPMKGHSHVYWYRQLPEEGLKFMVYLQKENIIDESGMPKERFSAEFPKEGPSILRIQQVVRGDSAAYFCASSRLAGIEETQYFGPGTRLLVL.

The chain uses TRBV5-1 and TRBJ2-1; TRBD1 agrees at 8 bases. The CDR3 length is 15 residues. The ends lost 1 base at V and 3 bases at J; junction bases unmatched: 3. Germline lookup yields CDR1 SGHRS and CDR2 YFSETQ. The CDR3 here is CASSLTDRGYNEQFF. The CDR3 nucleotides are TGCGCCAGCAGCTTGACCGACAGGGGCTACAATGAGCAGTTCTTC.

This chain uses TRBV28 with TRBJ2-7, with D hard to call. The germline V gene has CDR1 MDHEN and CDR2 SYDVKM. V was pared by 1 base and J by 0 bases, with 4 bases between. This CDR3 is built from 13 residues. CDR3 in DNA: TGTGCCAGCAGTTTATCAATCTCCTACGAGCAGTACTTC. It specifies CASSLSISYEQYF.

V is TRBV28 and J is TRBJ2-7; tentatively, D is TRBD1 (6 bases). In germline, CDR1 is MDHEN, CDR2 SYDVKM. V lost 1 base to trimming and J lost 2 bases, with 9 bases between them. The CDR3 runs 14 residues. In nucleotides, the CDR3 is TGTGCCAGCAGTTTATCAGGGACAACCTACGAGCAGTACTTC. Protein: CASSLSGTTYEQYF. Full variable domain (rest looked up from reference TRBV28 and TRBJ2-7): DVKVTQSSRYLVKRTGEKVFLECVQDMDHENMFWYRQDPGLGLRLIYFSYDVKMKEKGDIPEGYSVSREKKERFSLILESASTNQTSMYLCASSLSGTTYEQYFGPGTRLTVT.

V usage is TRBV28 and J usage is TRBJ2-4, with 8 nucleotides matching TRBD2. CDR1 is MDHEN, CDR2 SYDVKM, per germline. V lost 3 bases, J lost 0 bases, and 10 bases stayed unmatched. This CDR3 is built from 18 residues. The DNA for the CDR3 is TGTGCCAGCAGTTTCCCCGGCTGGCTAGCGGGAGCCAAAAACATTCAGTACTTC. It yields the protein CASSFPGWLAGAKNIQYF.

This clone is a singleton in its sample. This sequence joins TRBV13 and TRBJ2-3; TRBD2 aligns across 9 bases. V trimming: 5 bases; J trimming: 2 bases; junction bases outside the gene matches: 11. The CDR3 totals 17 residues. Germline V gene sequence: CDR1 PRHDT, CDR2 FYEKMQ (reference sequence). For the CDR3, the DNA is TGTGCCAGCAGCCTGACTAGCGGTAAGGGGTACACAGATACGCAGTATTTT. As protein: CASSLTSGKGYTDTQYF.

The chain is built from TRBV28 and TRBJ2-7; TRBD2 matches at 14 bases. The CDR3 is made up of 17 amino acids. V shed 3 bases, J shed 3 bases, and the junction held 7 bases outside the gene matches. Germline V CDR1 and CDR2: MDHEN, SYDVKM. CDR3 sequence (DNA): TGTGCCAGCAGTTTCAGGACTAGCGGGAGGACCTTCTACGAGCAGTACTTC. It specifies CASSFRTSGRTFYEQYF.

J is TRBJ1-1 and V is TRBV11-2; unclear D gene. CDR3 length equals 14 residues. Trimming left V 4 bases short and J 5 bases short, with 14 bases between. In germline, CDR1 is SGHAT, CDR2 FQNNGV. DNA for the CDR3: TGTGCCAGCAGCTACCTCGGCGGAGGTACTGAAGCTTTCTTT. Protein sequence: CASSYLGGGTEAFF.

The chain is built from TRBV5-3 and TRBJ2-1, with 8 bases that match TRBD1. TRBV5-3 carries the ORF label, with uncertain function. The CDR3 is made up of 17 amino acids. V lost 0 bases, J lost 4 bases, and 9 bases stayed unmatched. CDR3 residues: CARSLALRGQGYNEQFF. The CDR3 DNA follows: TGTGCCAGAAGCTTGGCTCTAAGAGGACAGGGATACAATGAGCAGTTCTTC.

The chain carries TRBV9 and TRBJ2-3; D is undetermined. The CDR3 is made up of 16 amino acids. In germline, CDR1 is SGDLS, CDR2 YYNGEE. V lost 0 bases to trimming and J lost 2 bases, with 13 bases between them. Here the CDR3 DNA reads TGTGCCAGCAGCGTAGATCGTAGCAGATACACAGATACGCAGTATTTT. Encoded protein: CASSVDRSRYTDTQYF.

The chain employs TRBV6-6 and TRBJ1-1; 7 nucleotides agree with TRBD1. Germline trimming cut 7 bases from V and 4 bases from J; bases unmatched to any gene: 15. The germline V gene has CDR1 MNHNY and CDR2 SVGAGI (reference sequence). The CDR3 extends over 16 amino acids. CDR3 sequence reads: CASIHKGRGQSTEAFF. The CDR3 region has the DNA TGTGCCAGCATCCACAAAGGTAGGGGGCAAAGCACTGAAGCTTTCTTT.

The chain joins TRBV27 to TRBJ1-5; D is unresolved. V dropped 2 bases and J dropped 0 bases, with 5 bases sitting between them. CDR3 length: 14 amino acids. Germline V lookup: CDR1 MNHEY, CDR2 SMNVEV (reference sequence). The CDR3 sequence is CASSLVYSNQPQHF. In nucleotides, the CDR3 is TGTGCCAGCAGTTTAGTCTATAGCAATCAGCCCCAGCATTTT.

The gene calls are TRBV19 and TRBJ2-3; 12 bases are shared with TRBD2. Germline CDR1 is LNHDA and CDR2 is SQIVND (reference sequence). The CDR3 length is 13 residues. V dropped 11 bases and J dropped 3; count of bases not matched to a gene: 3. The CDR3, as DNA: TGTGCCTCCGGGACTAGCGGGACAGATACGCAGTATTTT. Translating gives CASGTSGTDTQYF.

This chain joins TRBV7-9 and TRBJ2-5; a weak D match, TRBD2 (5 bases). The V end lost 2 bases, the J end lost 1 base, and 14 bases lay between the germline ends. CDR1 is SEHNR and CDR2 is FQNEAQ in the germline V gene (reference sequence). This CDR3 has 16 residues. The CDR3 reads CASSLRGIGVQETQYF. Written as DNA, the CDR3 is TGTGCCAGCAGCTTACGAGGGATTGGGGTCCAAGAGACCCAGTACTTC.